This is a list of T cell receptor beta chains from one sample in a study of T-cell reconstitution after alpha-beta-depleted transplantation in children. Each CDR3 protein is one row after TCRdb ran MiXCR on the PCR reads. The sample consists of about 72,000 distinct CDR3 sequences, 6% to 8% of them appearing once. Sequences were derived from PBMCs from the stem cell graft donor, sampled from the stem cell graft. These receptors originate from a human donor who donated a stem cell graft to a child with acute lymphoblastic leukemia. The CDR3 runs from the conserved cysteine through the conserved F or W. D genes are given only for firm matches. A clone size is listed for some rows: how often the clone was seen (once, few, many), or a class if it is expanded.

>TRBD2|TRBV5-1|TRBJ2-7|many
TGCGCCAGCAGCAGTCTAGCGGGAGAACACGAGCAGTACTTC
CASSSLAGEHEQYF
>-|TRBV10-3|TRBJ1-2|many
TGTGCCATCAGTGAGCCAGGGGCTAACTATGGCTACACCTTC
CAISEPGANYGYTF
>-|TRBV6-5|TRBJ2-4|-
TGTGCCAGCAGTTACTCCCCAGTCCTAGCCAAAAACATTCAGTACTTC
CASSYSPVLAKNIQYF
>-|TRBV5-1|TRBJ1-1|few
TGCGCCAGCAGGATAAGTAAACCCAACACTGAAGCTTTCTTT
CASRISKPNTEAFF
>-|TRBV12-3/TRBV12-4|TRBJ2-7|few
TGTGCCAGCAGTCCCGGGACAACACGTTACTTC
CASSPGTTRYF
>-|TRBV12-3/TRBV12-4|TRBJ1-5|many
TGTGCCAGCACCCTGGGAAGCGGAGCTGGCAATCAGCCCCAGCATTTT
CASTLGSGAGNQPQHF
>-|TRBV7-9|TRBJ2-2|many
TGTGCCAGCACCTTCCTGCGCGGGGTGGGGCCCGGGGAGCTGTTTTTT
CASTFLRGVGPGELFF
>-|TRBV19|TRBJ1-4|few
TGTGCCAGTAGTAGGGGGCAGGAAGAAAAACTGTTTTTT
CASSRGQEEKLFF
>-|TRBV7-3|TRBJ2-5|-
TGTGCCAGCAGCCGGAAGACAGGAGACCAAGAGACCCAGTACTTC
CASSRKTGDQETQYF
>-|TRBV28|TRBJ2-5|many
TGTGCCAGCATGCGGCAGGTGTACCAAGAGACCCAGTACTTC
CASMRQVYQETQYF
>-|TRBV4-3|TRBJ1-1|many
TGCGCCAGCAGCCAAGATCCCGTCGGGAGGGTGGACACTGAAGCTTTCTTT
CASSQDPVGRVDTEAFF
>TRBD1|TRBV5-1|TRBJ2-4|-
TGCGCCAGCAGCTTACAGGGGGCTGGAGACATTCAGTACTTC
CASSLQGAGDIQYF
>TRBD2|TRBV19|TRBJ2-5|few
TGTGCCAGTAGTGGACTAGCGGGGGGGCCGGAGACCCAGTACTTC
CASSGLAGGPETQYF
>TRBD1|TRBV6-5|TRBJ1-1|many
TGTGCCAGCAGTTACTCTACAGGGGGCGCTCGGACTGAAGCTTTCTTT
CASSYSTGGARTEAFF
>-|TRBV12-3/TRBV12-4|TRBJ2-3|-
TGTGCCAGCAGTTTAGCGCTTAGGGTGGCTAGCACAGATACGCAGTATTTT
CASSLALRVASTDTQYF
>-|TRBV7-8|TRBJ2-5|many
TGTGCCAGCAGCTTAGGGAGGGTCCCGGAGACCCAGTACTTC
CASSLGRVPETQYF
>-|TRBV9|TRBJ2-2|many
TGTGCCAGCAGCGTAGTTCCTGGCGGCACCGGGGAGCTGTTTTTT
CASSVVPGGTGELFF
>TRBD2|TRBV4-1|TRBJ2-5|many
TGCGCCAGCAGCCAAGAGAGGACTAGAGAAGAGACCCAGTACTTC
CASSQERTREETQYF
>-|TRBV20-1|TRBJ1-5|-
TGCAGTGCTAGAGACGGAAATCAGCCCCATCATTTT
CSARDGNQPHHF
>-|TRBV20-1|TRBJ2-1|-
TGCAGTGCTCCCAATGGGGGGCTCAATGAGCAGTTCTTC
CSAPNGGLNEQFF
>-|TRBV20-1|TRBJ1-6|many
TGCAGTGCCATCCAAGGGGCGGCCTATTCACCCCTCCACTTT
CSAIQGAAYSPLHF
>-|TRBV28|TRBJ2-7|many
TGTGCCACCACTGTGACGAGCGTCAACGAGCAGTACTTC
CATTVTSVNEQYF
>-|TRBV20-1|TRBJ1-1|many
TGCAGTGCCCGGGACCGCCCCGGGGGCACTGAAGCTTTCTTT
CSARDRPGGTEAFF
>TRBD1|TRBV6-2/TRBV6-3|TRBJ1-5|few
TGTGCCAGCAGTTACCGGACAGGGTCCAATCAGCCCCAGCATTTT
CASSYRTGSNQPQHF
>-|TRBV10-3|TRBJ2-1|many
TGTGCCATCAGTGAGTCTGGGGGCTCCTACAATGAGCAGTTCTTC
CAISESGGSYNEQFF
>TRBD2|TRBV27|TRBJ2-7|few
TGTGCCAGCAGTCCACTAGCTAGCGGGAGTTCAGAAGAGCAGTACTTC
CASSPLASGSSEEQYF
>TRBD1|TRBV2|TRBJ1-4|many
TGTGCCAGCAGTGAGGGGCCAGGGGGCGTTGAAAAACTGTTTTTT
CASSEGPGGVEKLFF
>-|TRBV19|TRBJ1-2|few
TGTGCCAGTAACGGGGACACCTATGGCTACACCTTC
CASNGDTYGYTF
>-|TRBV12-3/TRBV12-4|TRBJ2-3|many
TGTGCCAGCACCTTGGATAGTCGGGCCACAGATACGCAGTATTTT
CASTLDSRATDTQYF
>-|TRBV3-1|TRBJ1-1|many
TGTGCCAGCAGCCGAGACACCTCGCCGAACACTGAAGCTTTCTTT
CASSRDTSPNTEAFF
>TRBD1|TRBV5-1|TRBJ2-5|few
TGCGCCAGCAGCTTTACAGGGGGCGCAGTAGAGACCCAGTACTTC
CASSFTGGAVETQYF
>-|TRBV20-1|TRBJ2-5|many
TGCAGTGCTATCGCCCCCAACCAAGAGACCCAGTACTTC
CSAIAPNQETQYF
>TRBD2|TRBV11-2|TRBJ2-3|few
TGTGCCAGCAGCCCCGCGGGCGGGAGTACAGATACGCAGTATTTT
CASSPAGGSTDTQYF
>TRBD1|TRBV4-3|TRBJ1-1|many
TGCGCCAGCAGCCAAGGGGACAGGGGGAATACTGAAGCTTTCTTT
CASSQGDRGNTEAFF
>-|TRBV6-2/TRBV6-3|TRBJ1-1|few
TGTGCCAGCAGTTACGCCCCGTCGGGGATCATGAACACTGAAGCTTTCTTT
CASSYAPSGIMNTEAFF
>-|TRBV20-1|TRBJ1-5|many
TGCAGTGCTAGAGCTCCGACCGGACAGTTTGTAGGGGCCTCGAATCAGCCCCAGCATTTT
CSARAPTGQFVGASNQPQHF
>-|TRBV6-5|TRBJ1-4|many
TGTGCCAGCAGTCCTACAGGGAATCCTAATGAAAAACTGTTTTTT
CASSPTGNPNEKLFF
>-|TRBV7-2|TRBJ1-6|-
TGTGCCAGCAGCTTAGAGGGGAATTCACCCCTCCACTTT
CASSLEGNSPLHF
>-|TRBV4-3|TRBJ2-4|many
TGCGCCAGCAGCCAAGTCCTGATAGGGGGTGCTCTAGGCAAAAACATTCAGTACTTC
CASSQVLIGGALGKNIQYF
>-|TRBV11-3|TRBJ1-1|-
TGTGCCAGCAGCCCCGGGGGAGGGGATTTGAACACTGAAGCTTTCTTT
CASSPGGGDLNTEAFF
>TRBD1|TRBV18|TRBJ2-3|-
TGTGCCAGCTCACCCGGGACAGGGGGTTCAGATACGCAGTATTTT
CASSPGTGGSDTQYF
>-|TRBV5-1|TRBJ2-7|many
TGCGCCAACTTTAGCGGCAGGGACGACTACGAGCAGTACTTC
CANFSGRDDYEQYF
>-|TRBV14|TRBJ2-1|many
TGTGCCAGCAGCAAACACCAGAGCTCCTACAATGAGCAGTTCTTC
CASSKHQSSYNEQFF
>TRBD1|TRBV25-1|TRBJ1-2|many
TGTGCCAGCAGTGAATCCGACAGGGTAGGAGGCTACACCTTC
CASSESDRVGGYTF
>TRBD1|TRBV7-2|TRBJ1-4|few
TGTGCCAGCAGCCATTCCGGGACAGGGGGAGAAAAACTGTTTTTT
CASSHSGTGGEKLFF
>TRBD2|TRBV6-4|TRBJ2-3|many
TGTGCCAGCAGTGAATGGGGGACTAGCGGCACAGATACGCAGTATTTT
CASSEWGTSGTDTQYF